Below, 31 T cell receptor beta chains from the same sample are listed, as sequenced in a study of T cell responses to AZD1222 COVID-19 vaccine. Profiled with immunoSEQ multiplex PCR; TCRdb holds only in-frame clones, not every one. The sample lists some 140,000 clones, 88% seen once, with approximately 3.1% in the top ten. Sequences were derived from peripheral blood, sampled on day 0 of AZD1222 vaccination. The source is an adult in good health.

Only one count was recorded for this clone. The junction departs from germline at one end; a sequencing error may be responsible. The chain combines TRBV20-1 with TRBJ2-7; D gene ambiguous. Germline V lookup: CDR1 DFQATT, CDR2 SNEGSKA (reference sequence). The CDR3 loop spans 10 amino acids. The CDR3 DNA sequence: TGCAGTGCGAGAGTTGGTGAGCAGTACTTC. Residues: CSARVGEQYF.

As concerns this clone: At the DNA level, this CDR3 is encoded by other sequences in the same sample as well. The chain is built from TRBV7-2 and TRBJ2-7; D assignment may be TRBD1 or TRBD2 (5 bases each). The germline V gene has CDR1 SGHTA and CDR2 FQGNSA. The CDR3 has 14 amino acids. The V end was cut by 5 bases, the J end by 0 bases, with 11 bases between. CDR3 protein: CASSLGGGSYEQYF. The CDR3 coding sequence is TGTGCCAGCAGCCTCGGTGGGGGCTCCTACGAGCAGTACTTC.

This clone came up once. This chain links TRBV6-2 or TRBV6-3 with TRBJ2-7, with 7 positions matching TRBD1. The CDR3 extends over 14 amino acids. CDR1 is MNHEY and CDR2 is SVGEGT in the germline V gene. Unmatched junction bases numbered 6, after V lost 5 bases and J lost 2 bases. The chain's CDR3 is CASSPRDSTYEQYF. As DNA, the CDR3 is TGTGCCAGCAGTCCCCGGGACAGTACCTACGAGCAGTACTTC.

This chain joins TRBV7-9 and TRBJ2-2, with D unclear. Trimming took off 5 bases at V and 5 bases at J, with 18 bases between the two ends. CDR1 and CDR2 from the germline V gene are SEHNR and FQNEAQ (reference sequence). The CDR3 has 16 amino acids. The CDR3 reads CASSASVRIGTGELFF. CDR3 coding DNA: TGTGCCAGCAGCGCTTCGGTGAGGATAGGTACCGGGGAGCTGTTTTTT.

The rearrangement uses TRBV6-5 and TRBJ1-1, with D possibly being TRBD1 (6 bases). There are 13 residues in the CDR3. Germline V gene data show CDR1 as MNHEY and CDR2 as SVGAGI. Between the trimmed V and J ends, which lost 5 bases and 1 base, there was a span of 8 bases. The CDR3 spells CASSRGQNTEAFF. DNA for the CDR3: TGTGCCAGCAGTCGGGGACAGAACACTGAAGCTTTCTTT.

The chain couples TRBV7-8 to TRBJ1-1; tentative D call: TRBD1 (5 bases). The V and J ends lost 5 bases and 4 bases respectively, with 17 bases between them. Germline lookup yields CDR1 SGHVS and CDR2 FQNEAQ. This CDR3 has 15 amino acids. In DNA form, the CDR3 reads TGTGCCAGCAGCCCCCCACCCCAGGGTAGCACTGAAGCTTTCTTT. Its translation: CASSPPPQGSTEAFF.

This clone appeared once. The chain links TRBV5-1 to TRBJ2-7, with D tentatively TRBD2 (7 bases). The CDR3 spans 14 residues. Germline values: CDR1 SGHRS, CDR2 YFSETQ. Trimming stripped 0 bases from V and 5 bases from J, with 12 bases between. DNA for the CDR3: TGCGCCAGCAGCTTGGAGGGGGGGCCCGACGAGCAGTACTTC. This translates into CASSLEGGPDEQYF.

The V gene is TRBV6-5, the J gene TRBJ1-5; D gene unclear. Trimming left V 4 bases short and J 3 bases short, with 7 bases between. Germline V gene data show CDR1 as MNHEY and CDR2 as SVGAGI. This CDR3 comprises 13 residues. CDR3 loop: CASSLTNNQPQHF. In nucleotides, the CDR3 is TGTGCCAGCAGTTTGACGAACAATCAGCCCCAGCATTTT.

The chain links TRBV6-6 to TRBJ1-6; D not resolved. This CDR3 is 16 amino acids long. V lost 0 bases and J 7 bases, leaving 13 bases between the germline ends. The germline V gene encodes CDR1 MNHNY and CDR2 SVGAGI (reference sequence). CDR3 sequence (DNA): TGTGCCAGCAGTTACTCACGACAAGAGAGGAATTCACCCCTCCACTTT. Its protein is CASSYSRQERNSPLHF.

This clone was counted once. This chain joins TRBV28 and TRBJ2-5, with 7 bases lining up with TRBD1. Germline V gene data show CDR1 as MDHEN and CDR2 as SYDVKM. The CDR3 totals 16 residues. V gave up 5 bases and J gave up 0 bases; unmatched junction bases: 9. The CDR3 reads CASSLPRGRYQETQYF. The CDR3 DNA sequence: TGTGCCAGCAGTCTTCCTAGGGGGCGCTACCAAGAGACCCAGTACTTC.

This chain links TRBV7-2 with TRBJ2-7; 12 bases are shared with TRBD2. CDR1 is SGHTA, CDR2 FQGNSA, per germline. V lost 1 base to trimming and J lost 12 bases; unmatched junction nucleotides: 7. CDR3 length: 14 residues. DNA of the CDR3: TGTGCCAGCAGCTTAGTGACTAGCGGGGGCCGGTCGTACTTC. Its translation is CASSLVTSGGRSYF.

The chain joins TRBV5-4 to TRBJ1-1, with D unclear. Germline V gives CDR1 SGHNT, CDR2 YYREEE (reference sequence). The V end was cut by 4 bases, the J end by 1 base, with 14 bases between. This CDR3 has 15 amino acids. The DNA for the CDR3 is TGTGCCAGCAGCGTAAAATTTGGTGAGAACACTGAAGCTTTCTTT. Encoded protein: CASSVKFGENTEAFF.

The rearrangement joins TRBV5-1 to TRBJ2-1, with D perhaps TRBD1 or TRBD2 (5 bases each). Trimming stripped 1 base from V and 5 bases from J, with 19 bases between. The CDR3 consists of 17 residues. The germline V gene has CDR1 SGHRS and CDR2 YFSETQ. The DNA for the CDR3 is TGCGCCAGCAGCTTGTTCGGGGACCCAAGGTCTGACAATGAGCAGTTCTTC. This sequence encodes CASSLFGDPRSDNEQFF. Full variable domain (remainder filled in from reference TRBV5-1 and TRBJ2-1): KAGVTQTPRYLIKTRGQQVTLSCSPISGHRSVSWYQQTPGQGLQFLFEYFSETQRNKGNFPGRFSGRQFSNSRSEMNVSTLELGDSALYLCASSLFGDPRSDNEQFFGPGTRLTVL.

This chain links TRBV5-4 with TRBJ2-2; the D gene is possibly TRBD2 (6 bases). CDR1 SGHNT and CDR2 YYREEE come from the germline V gene (reference sequence). The CDR3 totals 14 residues. V gave up 0 bases and J gave up 5 bases, with 8 bases separating them. CDR3 loop: CASSLVGGTGELFF. The CDR3 nucleotides are TGTGCCAGCAGCTTGGTGGGGGGAACCGGGGAGCTGTTTTTT.

CDR3 protein: CASSTHRTGESEQYF. The CDR3 DNA follows: TGTGCCAGCAGCACACACCGGACCGGGGAGAGCGAGCAGTACTTC. The chain combines TRBV7-9 with TRBJ2-7; perhaps TRBD2 as D (5 bases). The CDR3 is 15 residues long. Trimming left V 5 bases short and J 6 bases short, with 20 bases between. In germline, CDR1 is SEHNR, CDR2 FQNEAQ (reference sequence). The full variable domain, rest sourced from reference TRBV7-9 and TRBJ2-7, is DTGVSQNPRHKITKRGQNVTFRCDPISEHNRLYWYRQTLGQGPEFLTYFQNEAQLEKSRLLSDRFSAERPKGSFSTLEIQRTEQGDSAMYLCASSTHRTGESEQYFGPGTRLTVT.

The chain combines TRBV5-5 with TRBJ2-7; D assignment may be TRBD1 or TRBD2 (5 bases each). The germline V gene has CDR1 SGHKS and CDR2 YYEKEE (reference sequence). This CDR3 contains 15 residues. The germline V and J ends were trimmed by 4 bases and 3 bases, with 17 bases remaining between them. The chain's CDR3 is CASSPGGQAYYEQYF. CDR3 bases: TGTGCCAGCAGCCCTGGAGGACAAGCCTACTACGAGCAGTACTTC.

This chain joins TRBV19 and TRBJ1-6, with 9 bases aligning to TRBD1. V lost 5 bases to trimming and J lost 6 bases; unmatched junction nucleotides: 5. This CDR3 region has 15 residues. Germline V gene sequence: CDR1 LNHDA, CDR2 SQIVND (reference sequence). The CDR3 DNA reads TGTGCCAGTAGTTTCCGGGACAGGGCTAATTCACCCCTCCACTTT. Its protein product is CASSFRDRANSPLHF.

The chain couples TRBV7-2 to TRBJ2-1; 7 positions agree with TRBD1. J lost 7 bases, V lost 3 bases, and 0 bases had no gene match. The CDR3 runs to 12 residues. Germline CDR1 SGHTA, CDR2 FQGNSA. The DNA for the CDR3 is TGTGCCAGCAGCTTCAGGGGGAATGAGCAGTTCTTC. Encoded protein: CASSFRGNEQFF. The variable domain in full, completed from reference TRBV7-2 and TRBJ2-1, reads GAGVSQSPSNKVTEKGKDVELRCDPISGHTALYWYRQSLGQGLEFLIYFQGNSAPDKSGLPSDRFSAERTGGSVSTLTIQRTQQEDSAVYLCASSFRGNEQFFGPGTRLTVL.

CDR3: CASREIAGGLTEAFF. The CDR3 DNA is TGCGCCAGCAGGGAGATTGCAGGGGGGTTGACTGAAGCTTTCTTT. The V call is TRBV4-1, the J call TRBJ1-1; 7 nucleotides align to TRBD1. The CDR3 is made up of 15 amino acids. V shed 6 bases, J shed 5 bases, and the junction held 12 bases outside the gene matches. Germline CDR1 is MGHRA and CDR2 is YSYEKL.

The chain links TRBV11-2 to TRBJ1-5; TRBD1 matches at 7 bases. Germline V gene lookup returns CDR1 SGHAT and CDR2 FQNNGV. Trimming took 4 bases from V and 2 from J; bases not matched to a gene: 2. This CDR3 has 14 residues. CDR3 loop: CASSSTGGNQPQHF. CDR3 coding DNA: TGTGCCAGCAGCTCAACAGGGGGCAATCAGCCCCAGCATTTT.

The genes are TRBV27 and TRBJ2-7; D not certain. The V gene's germline CDR1 is MNHEY and CDR2 SMNVEV (reference sequence). CDR3 length: 15 amino acids. V was trimmed by 2 bases and J by 0 bases, leaving 11 bases between them. The CDR3: CASSLRWAPSYEQYF. For the CDR3, the DNA is TGTGCCAGCAGTTTACGGTGGGCCCCCTCCTACGAGCAGTACTTC.

The rearrangement uses TRBV6-2 or TRBV6-3 and TRBJ1-1; possible D gene TRBD1, 6 bases. The CDR3 runs to 11 residues. V was clipped by 6 bases and J by 9 bases, with 11 bases between them. Per the germline V gene, CDR1 is MNHEY and CDR2 is SVGEGT. The CDR3 region is CASSSGGQAFF. CDR3 sequence (DNA): TGTGCCAGCAGCTCTGGGGGGCAAGCTTTCTTT.

The chain recombines TRBV2 with TRBJ1-1; D ambiguous. The CDR3 has 10 amino acids. Germline CDR1 SNHLY, CDR2 FYNNEI. V gave up 4 bases and J gave up 11 bases, with 8 bases separating them. The CDR3 reads CASSGGSAFF. DNA of the CDR3: TGTGCCAGCAGTGGGGGTTCGGCTTTCTTT.

This clone has only one observation. The genes are TRBV3-1 (or the pseudogene TRBV3-2) and TRBJ2-1, with 11 bases matching TRBD2. Losses at the gene ends were 1 base for V and 4 bases for J; bases not matched to a gene: 6. The CDR3 runs 17 residues. The germline CDR1 and CDR2 sequences are LGHDT and YNNKEL (reference sequence). DNA of the CDR3: TGTGCCAGCAGCCAAGGTCCTAGCGGGGGGCGTTACAATGAGCAGTTCTTC. Its protein is CASSQGPSGGRYNEQFF.

The chain has TRBV18 and TRBJ1-6; weak D call: TRBD1 (5 bases). V lost 4 bases to trimming and J lost 7 bases, with 5 bases between them. Germline V gene sequence: CDR1 KGHSH, CDR2 LQKENI. The CDR3 contains 12 residues. The CDR3 spells CASSRQNSPLHF. The DNA for the CDR3 is TGTGCCAGCTCACGACAGAATTCACCCCTCCACTTT.

This chain uses TRBV3-1 (or the pseudogene TRBV3-2) with TRBJ1-1; D gene unclear. This CDR3 has 15 amino acids. Germline CDR1 and CDR2: LGHDT and YNNKEL (reference sequence). V lost 8 bases, J lost 4 bases, and 20 bases lay in between. CDR3: CASGIKGPLGTEAFF. In DNA, the CDR3 is TGTGCCAGCGGGATCAAGGGTCCCCTAGGCACTGAAGCTTTCTTT.

The chain couples TRBV7-9 to TRBJ2-1; D remains unclear. CDR3 size: 17 residues. V lost 2 bases, J lost 2 bases, and 16 bases lay in between. From germline, CDR1 is SEHNR and CDR2 FQNEAQ (reference sequence). CDR3 DNA: TGTGCCAGCAGCTTACTCGCGACTCTCTTAGCCTACAATGAGCAGTTCTTC. As protein: CASSLLATLLAYNEQFF.

The chain is built from TRBV18 and TRBJ2-1, with D hard to call. This CDR3 region has 16 residues. V was trimmed by 4 bases and J by 0 bases, leaving 13 bases between them. Germline V gives CDR1 KGHSH, CDR2 LQKENI. In nucleotides, the CDR3 is TGTGCCAGCTCACAAACGATACAGAGCTCCTACAATGAGCAGTTCTTC. Encoded protein: CASSQTIQSSYNEQFF. Variable domain in full (rest from reference TRBV18 and TRBJ2-1): NAGVMQNPRHLVRRRGQEARLRCSPMKGHSHVYWYRQLPEEGLKFMVYLQKENIIDESGMPKERFSAEFPKEGPSILRIQQVVRGDSAAYFCASSQTIQSSYNEQFFGPGTRLTVL.

The chain couples TRBV19 to TRBJ1-6, with a possible D match to TRBD1 (6 bases). The germline gives CDR1 LNHDA, CDR2 SQIVND (reference sequence). V gave up 3 bases and J gave up 2 bases, with 11 bases separating them. The CDR3 is 16 residues long. CDR3 nucleotide sequence: TGTGCCAGTAGTATCTCCCGGGACACCTATAATTCACCCCTCCACTTT. It translates to CASSISRDTYNSPLHF. Supplemented by reference TRBV19 and TRBJ1-6, the full variable domain reads DGGITQSPKYLFRKEGQNVTLSCEQNLNHDAMYWYRQDPGQGLRLIYYSQIVNDFQKGDIAEGYSVSREKKESFPLTVTSAQKNPTAFYLCASSISRDTYNSPLHFGNGTRLTVT.

This CDR3 reads CASFNGVPGNTIYF. CDR3 nucleotides: TGTGCCAGCTTCAATGGGGTCCCTGGAAACACCATATATTTT. The rearrangement joins TRBV6-5 to TRBJ1-3; no reliable D call. V was trimmed by 8 bases and J by 2 bases, leaving 13 bases between them. Germline lookup yields CDR1 MNHEY and CDR2 SVGAGI. The CDR3 is 14 residues long.

The gene calls are TRBV5-7 and TRBJ2-3, with no clear D. TRBV5-7 is placed among ORFs of uncertain function. The CDR3 has 15 amino acids. The V end was cut by 1 base, the J end by 2 bases, with 11 bases between. The CDR3 region is CASSLFPQITDTQYF. In nucleotides, the CDR3 is TGTGCCAGCAGCTTGTTCCCTCAGATCACAGATACGCAGTATTTT.